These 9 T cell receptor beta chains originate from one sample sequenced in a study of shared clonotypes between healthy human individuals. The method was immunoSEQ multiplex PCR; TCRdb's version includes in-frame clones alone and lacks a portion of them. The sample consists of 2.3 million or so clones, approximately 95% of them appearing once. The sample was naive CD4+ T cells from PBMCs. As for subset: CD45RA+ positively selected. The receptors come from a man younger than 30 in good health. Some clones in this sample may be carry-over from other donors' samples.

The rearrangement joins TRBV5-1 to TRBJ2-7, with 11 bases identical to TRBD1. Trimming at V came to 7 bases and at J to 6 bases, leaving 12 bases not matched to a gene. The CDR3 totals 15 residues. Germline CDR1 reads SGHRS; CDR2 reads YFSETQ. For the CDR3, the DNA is TGCGCCAGCCAGCGGGGAGGACAGGGGGCCGCCGAGCAGTACTTC. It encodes CASQRGGQGAAEQYF.

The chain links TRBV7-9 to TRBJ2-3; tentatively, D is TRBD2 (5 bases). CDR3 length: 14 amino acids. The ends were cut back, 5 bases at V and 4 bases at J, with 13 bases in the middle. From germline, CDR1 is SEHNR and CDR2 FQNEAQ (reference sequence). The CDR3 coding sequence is TGTGCCAGCAGCCGCCGGGTGGACTCAGATACGCAGTATTTT. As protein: CASSRRVDSDTQYF.

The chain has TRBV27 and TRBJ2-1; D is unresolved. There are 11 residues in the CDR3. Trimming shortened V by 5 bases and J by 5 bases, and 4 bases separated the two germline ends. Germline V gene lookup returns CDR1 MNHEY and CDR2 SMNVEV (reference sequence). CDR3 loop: CASSLNNEQFF. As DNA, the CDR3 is TGTGCCAGCAGTCTAAACAATGAGCAGTTCTTC.

In nucleotides, the CDR3 is TGTGCTAGTGGTTTGGCCGAGGTCAGGGGCTATGGCTACACCTTC. This codes for CASGLAEVRGYGYTF. The chain couples TRBV12-5 to TRBJ1-2, with a possible D match to TRBD1 (6 bases). With 1 base removed from V and 4 bases from J, the gap between germline ends came to 13 bases. This CDR3 comprises 15 residues. Germline lookup yields CDR1 LGHNT and CDR2 FRNRAP.

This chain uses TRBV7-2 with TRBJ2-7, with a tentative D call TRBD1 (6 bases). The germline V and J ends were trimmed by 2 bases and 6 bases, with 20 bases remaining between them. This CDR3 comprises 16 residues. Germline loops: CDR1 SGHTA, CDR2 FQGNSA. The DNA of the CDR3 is TGTGCCAGCAGCTTAAAAGGCGTCAGGGGATGGGGCGAGCAGTACTTC. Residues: CASSLKGVRGWGEQYF.

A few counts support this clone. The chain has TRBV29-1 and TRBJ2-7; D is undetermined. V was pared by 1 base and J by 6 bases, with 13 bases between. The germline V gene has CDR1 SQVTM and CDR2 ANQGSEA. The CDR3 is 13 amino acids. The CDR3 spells CSVEGKGPAEQYF. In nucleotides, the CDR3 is TGCAGCGTTGAAGGCAAGGGCCCGGCCGAGCAGTACTTC.

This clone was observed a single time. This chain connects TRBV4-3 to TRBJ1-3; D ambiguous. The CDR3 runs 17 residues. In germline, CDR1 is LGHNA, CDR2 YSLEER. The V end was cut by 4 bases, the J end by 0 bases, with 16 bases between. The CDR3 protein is CASSRNTHHSSGNTIYF. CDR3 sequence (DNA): TGCGCCAGCAGCCGTAATACACATCATAGCTCTGGAAACACCATATATTTT.

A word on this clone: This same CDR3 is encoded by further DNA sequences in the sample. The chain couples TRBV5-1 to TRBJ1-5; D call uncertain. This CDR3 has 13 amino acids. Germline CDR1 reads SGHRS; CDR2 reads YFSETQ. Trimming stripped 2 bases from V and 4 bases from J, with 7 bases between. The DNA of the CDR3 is TGCGCCAGCAGCTTTGATGGGAATCAGCCCCAGCATTTT. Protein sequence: CASSFDGNQPQHF.

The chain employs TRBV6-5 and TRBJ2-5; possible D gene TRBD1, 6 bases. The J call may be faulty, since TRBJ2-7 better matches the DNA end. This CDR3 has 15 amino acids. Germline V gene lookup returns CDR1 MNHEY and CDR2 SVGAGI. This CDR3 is CASRTFTRGSYEQYF. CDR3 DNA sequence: TGTGCCAGCAGGACGTTTACCAGGGGTTCCTACGAGCAGTACTTC.